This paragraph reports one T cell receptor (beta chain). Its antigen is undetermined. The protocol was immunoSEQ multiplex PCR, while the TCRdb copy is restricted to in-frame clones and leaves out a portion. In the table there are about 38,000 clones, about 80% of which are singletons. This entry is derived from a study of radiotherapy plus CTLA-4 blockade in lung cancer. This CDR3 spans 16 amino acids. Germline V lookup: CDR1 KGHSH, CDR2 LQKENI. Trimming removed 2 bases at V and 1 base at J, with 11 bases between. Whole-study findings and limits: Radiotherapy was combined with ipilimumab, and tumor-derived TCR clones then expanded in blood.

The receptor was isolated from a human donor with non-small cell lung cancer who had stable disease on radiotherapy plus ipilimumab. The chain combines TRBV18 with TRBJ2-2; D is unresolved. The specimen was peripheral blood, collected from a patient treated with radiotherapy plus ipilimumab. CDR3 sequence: CASSPGASGNTGELFF. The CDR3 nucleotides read TGTGCCAGCTCACCAGGAGCGTCCGGGAACACCGGGGAGCTGTTTTTT.